The 11 T cell receptor beta chains below were found in one sample sequenced in a study of metastatic and nonmetastatic thyroid tumors. Prior to thyroid surgery, none of the patients had received any treatment. TCRdb re-called the PCR reads via MiXCR. This table has approximately 39,000 clones, under 25% appearing once. The sequenced sample was blood. The receptors originated from a female donor with papillary thyroid cancer or a benign thyroid nodule (not recorded which). Some clones in this sample may be carry-over from other donors' samples.

V gene TRBV6-1 combines with J gene TRBJ1-5; 8 positions agree with TRBD1. CDR1 is MNHNS, CDR2 SASEGT, per germline. The CDR3 is 17 residues long. Trimming cost V 3 bases and J 0 bases; bases outside gene matches: 7. The CDR3 spells CASSDSAQGGSNQPQHF. As DNA, the CDR3 is TGTGCCAGCAGTGATTCAGCACAGGGGGGTAGCAATCAGCCCCAGCATTTT.

This clone was recorded many times. J is TRBJ2-1 and V is TRBV12-3 or TRBV12-4; 9 bases match TRBD2. The CDR3 has 16 amino acids. The V segment lost 6 bases and the J segment 7 bases; nucleotides outside the gene matches: 13. CDR3 nucleotides: TGTGCCAGCAGCCCACAGAGGGGCGGGGGGGGGAATGAGCAGTTCTTC. Protein: CASSPQRGGGGNEQFF.

This sequence joins TRBV7-6 and TRBJ2-2; no definite D call. The germline gives CDR1 SGHVS, CDR2 FNYEAQ. The germline V and J ends were trimmed by 3 bases and 0 bases, with 11 bases remaining between them. The CDR3 is 16 residues long. CDR3 sequence (DNA): TGTGCCAGCAGCTTGGTCCAGCCGTCGAACACCGGGGAGCTGTTTTTT. Amino acids: CASSLVQPSNTGELFF.

This clone counts as medium-sized (0.01 to 0.1%). Other nucleotide sequences from this sample produce the same CDR3. The V and J genes are TRBV12-3 or TRBV12-4 and TRBJ1-2; 8 positions agree with TRBD1. V gave up 6 bases and J gave up 5 bases; unmatched junction bases: 5. The CDR3 is 13 amino acids. The CDR3: CASSWDRQYGYTF. As DNA, the CDR3 is TGTGCCAGCAGCTGGGACAGGCAGTATGGCTACACCTTC.

This clone was found many times. The J gene is TRBJ2-6, the V gene TRBV19; 14 bases match TRBD2. The CDR3 consists of 19 residues. Looked up from germline, CDR1 is LNHDA and CDR2 is SQIVND (reference sequence). The V segment lost 3 bases and the J segment 3 bases; nucleotides outside the gene matches: 7. The CDR3 coding sequence is TGTGCCAGTAGTATCCTAGGACTAGCGGGAGGCAGTGGGGCCAACGTCCTGACTTTC. It yields the protein CASSILGLAGGSGANVLTF.

The V gene is TRBV2, the J gene TRBJ2-3; 10 bases agree with TRBD2. Germline CDR1 is SNHLY and CDR2 is FYNNEI. The CDR3 totals 16 residues. V lost 1 base to trimming and J lost 3 bases; unmatched junction nucleotides: 4. The CDR3 region has the DNA TGTGCCAGCAGTGAAGGGACTAGCGGAGGAACAGATACGCAGTATTTT. Translated: CASSEGTSGGTDTQYF.

This clone was seen ten or more times. V gene TRBV5-1 combines with J gene TRBJ2-5; no firm D call. V lost 3 bases to trimming and J lost 0 bases, with 3 bases between them. The CDR3 is made up of 12 amino acids. Germline V lookup: CDR1 SGHRS, CDR2 YFSETQ. The CDR3 bases are TGCGCCAGCAGCTCTAACCAAGAGACCCAGTACTTC. It encodes CASSSNQETQYF. The whole variable domain, remainder taken from reference TRBV5-1 and TRBJ2-5, is KAGVTQTPRYLIKTRGQQVTLSCSPISGHRSVSWYQQTPGQGLQFLFEYFSETQRNKGNFPGRFSGRQFSNSRSEMNVSTLELGDSALYLCASSSNQETQYFGPGTRLLVL.

This clone was observed at least ten times. The chain employs TRBV6-1 and TRBJ1-2; D is unclear. V lost 4 bases, J lost 4 bases, and 10 bases lay in between. Germline-derived CDR1 and CDR2 are MNHNS and SASEGT. The CDR3 runs to 13 residues. CDR3 sequence (DNA): TGTGCCAGCAGTGGTCACGAAAGCTATGGCTACACCTTC. Its translation: CASSGHESYGYTF.

This clone was observed many times. The DNA for the CDR3 is TGTGCCAGCAGCTTAGCGCCCGGGGAGCAGTTCTTC. It translates to CASSLAPGEQFF. V is TRBV7-9 and J is TRBJ2-1; D ambiguous. CDR1 is SEHNR, CDR2 FQNEAQ, per germline (reference sequence). V was cut by 0 bases and J by 10 bases, with 7 bases left in between. The CDR3 is 12 residues long.

Comment on this clone: The junction departs from the called germline gene at one end, perhaps through a read error. The same CDR3 arises from other DNA sequences in this sample as well. The DNA for the CDR3 is TGTGCCAGCAGCCCGGGACACCTAGCTAACTATGGGTACACCTTC. Its protein is CASSPGHLANYGYTF. V and J are TRBV12-3 or TRBV12-4 and TRBJ1-2; tentative D call: TRBD1 (6 bases). The CDR3 totals 15 residues.

In its sample, this clone was seen a few times. This chain links TRBV27 with TRBJ2-7; 12 bases are shared with TRBD2. Germline V lookup: CDR1 MNHEY, CDR2 SMNVEV (reference sequence). The V gene end was trimmed by 5 bases and the J gene end by 5 bases; junction bases not matched to a gene: 10. The CDR3 is made up of 16 amino acids. The CDR3 bases are TGTGCCAGCAGTAGCACCCGACTAGCGGGAGTCCACGAGCAGTACTTC. It encodes CASSSTRLAGVHEQYF.